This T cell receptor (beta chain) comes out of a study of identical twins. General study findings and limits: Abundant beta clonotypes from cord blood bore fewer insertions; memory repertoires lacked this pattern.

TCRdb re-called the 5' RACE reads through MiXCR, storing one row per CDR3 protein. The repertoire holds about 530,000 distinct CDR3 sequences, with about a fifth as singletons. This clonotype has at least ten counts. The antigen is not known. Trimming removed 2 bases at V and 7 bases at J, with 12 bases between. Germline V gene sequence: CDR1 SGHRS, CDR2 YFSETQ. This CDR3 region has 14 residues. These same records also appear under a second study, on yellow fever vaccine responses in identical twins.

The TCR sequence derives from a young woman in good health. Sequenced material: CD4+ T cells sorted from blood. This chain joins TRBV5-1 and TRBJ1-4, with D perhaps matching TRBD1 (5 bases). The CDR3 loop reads CASSFGTRGEKLFF. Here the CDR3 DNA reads TGCGCCAGCAGCTTCGGGACTCGGGGTGAAAAACTGTTTTTT.